This TCR beta chain was profiled in a study of blood T cell repertoires in COVID-19. Sequencing was performed with immunoSEQ multiplex PCR; in TCRdb, only in-frame clones are kept and a portion is missing. The table lists approximately 350,000 clones, roughly 87% of them singletons. Germline assignment: CDR1 MNHNY and CDR2 SVGAGI (reference sequence). V was pared by 6 bases and J by 8 bases, with 6 bases of the junction left unmatched. The CDR3 totals 14 residues. The rearrangement joins TRBV6-6 to TRBJ2-1, with 11 bases that match TRBD2. The sequence derives from a woman aged 25 to 45 who had recovered from COVID-19. Material for sequencing was PBMCs or T cells enriched from blood (not recorded which). The CDR3 DNA follows: TGTGCCAGCAGCCCTAGCGGGAGGTTCGATGAGCAGTTCTTC. It specifies CASSPSGRFDEQFF.